Each of the 14 T cell receptor beta chains below was sequenced from the same sample in a study of T cells in Graves' hyperthyroidism and ophthalmopathy (dated by TCRdb to about 2019). Receptor libraries were prepared by multiplex PCR. The sequencer was an Illumina HiSeq 2000. TCR beta CDR3 regions were amplified from RNA transcripts. The first round of RT-PCR for the TCR CDR3 was performed with the HTBI primer set and the Qiagen OneStep RT-PCR kit. TCRdb handled the public reads itself, with Q25 trimming in fastp and clone calling in MiXCR, and kept productive beta chains. Rows matching on CDR3 protein sequence are summarized as one entry with the most common DNA and genes. Recorded for this sample are under 250,000 distinct CDR3 sequences; about 25% of them occurred a single time. The ten largest clones represent approximately 35% of the sample. The sequenced sample consisted of blood. The receptors shown here come from a woman in her forties with Graves' ophthalmopathy.

Ten or more counts support this clonotype. The chain recombines TRBV9 with TRBJ2-5, with TRBD2 identical over 10 bases. Per germline, CDR1 SGDLS and CDR2 YYNGEE. The CDR3 has 15 amino acids. V dropped 3 bases and J dropped 1; count of bases not matched to a gene: 3. CDR3 amino acids: CASSASGRGQETQYF. CDR3 sequence (DNA): TGTGCCAGCAGCGCTAGCGGGAGAGGCCAAGAGACCCAGTACTTC.

This clonotype was recorded at least ten times. This chain links TRBV25-1 with TRBJ1-1; 7 bases agree with TRBD1. The CDR3 loop spans 11 amino acids. Losses at the gene ends were 5 bases for V and 10 bases for J; bases not matched to a gene: 4. Germline CDR1 reads MGHDK; CDR2 reads SYGVNS. The CDR3 loop is CASSTRGRAFF. The CDR3, as DNA: TGTGCCAGCAGTACCAGGGGGAGAGCTTTCTTT.

The rearrangement uses TRBV28 and TRBJ2-7, with 7 positions matching TRBD2. The CDR3 sequence is 16 residues long. Germline loops: CDR1 MDHEN, CDR2 SYDVKM. Trimming at V came to 4 bases and at J to 0 bases, leaving 9 bases not matched to a gene. CDR3 bases: TGTGCCAGCAGTTCTCCCTCCGGCGGGAGCTCCTACGAGCAGTACTTC. Residues: CASSSPSGGSSYEQYF.

This rearrangement joins TRBV6-1 to TRBJ1-2; no clear D gene. V lost 6 bases and J 4 bases, leaving 9 bases between the germline ends. The germline gives CDR1 MNHNS, CDR2 SASEGT. This CDR3 comprises 12 residues. The CDR3 loop reads CASRDGIYGYTF. The CDR3 DNA is TGTGCCAGCAGGGACGGGATCTATGGCTACACCTTC.

This clonotype appeared many times. This sequence joins TRBV12-3 or TRBV12-4 and TRBJ2-2; TRBD1 is a possible D gene (5 bases). This CDR3 spans 15 amino acids. The V end was cut by 5 bases, the J end by 5 bases, with 15 bases between. This CDR3 is CASSTKQDPTGELFF. CDR3 sequence (DNA): TGTGCCAGCAGTACAAAACAGGATCCAACCGGGGAGCTGTTTTTT.

This clonotype occurred a few times. This rearrangement joins TRBV10-3 to TRBJ2-7; D unclear. CDR1 is ENHRY and CDR2 is SYGVKD in the germline V gene. V was shortened by 3 bases and J by 6 bases, with 12 bases between the two germline ends. This CDR3 is built from 13 residues. This chain's CDR3 is CAISETSHGEQYF. The CDR3 DNA reads as TGTGCCATCAGTGAAACATCCCACGGCGAGCAGTACTTC.

This clonotype was seen only a few times. The gene calls are TRBV7-2 and TRBJ2-5, with D perhaps assigned TRBD1 or TRBD2 (5 bases each). The CDR3 contains 15 residues. Germline-derived CDR1 and CDR2 are SGHTA and FQGNSA. Trimming removed 0 bases at V and 4 bases at J, with 12 bases between. As DNA, the CDR3 is TGTGCCAGCAGCTTAGCGCTCCACGGGGCAGAGACCCAGTACTTC. It specifies CASSLALHGAETQYF.

This clonotype was seen many times. The chain carries TRBV15 and TRBJ2-2, with a weak D call TRBD1 (6 bases). The CDR3 runs 16 residues. Looked up from germline, CDR1 is LNHNV and CDR2 is YYDKDF (reference sequence). V was pared by 2 bases and J by 1 base, with 11 bases between. Here the CDR3 reads CATSRLQGKNTGELFF. CDR3 DNA: TGTGCCACCAGCAGACTTCAGGGGAAGAACACCGGGGAGCTGTTTTTT.

The chain couples TRBV6-2 or TRBV6-3 to TRBJ1-2; 9 positions agree with TRBD1. Germline lookup yields CDR1 MNHEY and CDR2 SVGEGT. V was clipped by 2 bases and J by 8 bases; unmatched bases: 6. The CDR3 sequence is 14 residues long. CDR3 coding DNA: TGTGCCAGCAGTTACCCGGGACAGGGCTTCGGCTACACCTTC. Translating gives CASSYPGQGFGYTF.

The rearrangement uses TRBV12-3 or TRBV12-4 and TRBJ2-5; TRBD1 matches at 9 bases. V was pared by 6 bases and J by 3 bases, with 11 bases of the junction left unmatched. The CDR3 sequence is 16 residues long. CDR3: CASSPRNRGQEETQYF. The CDR3 coding sequence is TGTGCCAGCAGCCCACGAAACAGGGGGCAAGAAGAGACCCAGTACTTC.

Note on this clonotype: The junction shows a germline mismatch at one end, possibly a read error. V and J are TRBV12-3 or TRBV12-4 and TRBJ1-2; D perhaps matches TRBD1 (5 bases). The length of the CDR3 is 13 residues. The CDR3 here is CASSLDSPYGYIF. The CDR3 nucleotides are TGTGCCAGCAGCCTCGACAGTCCTTATGGCTACATCTTC.

This chain links TRBV12-3 or TRBV12-4 with TRBJ1-1, with a possible D match to TRBD1 (5 bases). V gave up 9 bases and J gave up 3 bases, with 8 bases separating them. The CDR3 covers 11 residues. The chain's CDR3 is CASQGYTEAFF. The CDR3 nucleotides read TGTGCCAGTCAGGGTTACACTGAAGCTTTCTTT.

A remark on this clonotype: One junction end disagrees with the germline gene, perhaps due to a read error. The gene calls are TRBV10-3 and TRBJ1-2; D uncertain. The CDR3 runs 12 residues. Germline-derived CDR1 and CDR2 are ENHRY and SYGVKD. CDR3 bases: TGTGCCAGCAGTGCGGCCGAGAGGGGCTACACCTTC. The encoded protein is CASSAAERGYTF.

This clonotype was counted only a few times. The chain recombines TRBV28 with TRBJ1-2; 7 nucleotides agree with TRBD1. The V gene's germline CDR1 is MDHEN and CDR2 SYDVKM. J was trimmed by 8 bases and V by 5 bases; bases with no gene match: 11. This CDR3 has 14 amino acids. As DNA, the CDR3 is TGTGCCAGCAGTATTCCGACAGGGCGGTGGGGCTACACCTTC. Residues: CASSIPTGRWGYTF.